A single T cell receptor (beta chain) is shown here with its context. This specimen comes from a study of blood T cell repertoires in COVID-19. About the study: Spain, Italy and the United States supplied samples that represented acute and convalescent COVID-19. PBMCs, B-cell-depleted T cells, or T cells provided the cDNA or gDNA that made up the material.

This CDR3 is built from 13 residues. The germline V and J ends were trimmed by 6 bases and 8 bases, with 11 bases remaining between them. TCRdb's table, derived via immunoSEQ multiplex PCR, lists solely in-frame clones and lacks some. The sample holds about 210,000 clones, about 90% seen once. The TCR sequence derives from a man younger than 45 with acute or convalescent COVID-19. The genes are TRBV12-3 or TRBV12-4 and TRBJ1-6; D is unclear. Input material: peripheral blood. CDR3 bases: TGTGCCAGCAGCCCGCCCCAGTATTCACCCCTCCACTTT. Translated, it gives CASSPPQYSPLHF.